Each of the 30 T cell receptor beta chains below was sequenced from the same sample in a study of spatial heterogeneity in lung cancer. Noted time point: sample taken at primary tumor resection. Unsorted tumor, nontumor lung tissue or cryopreserved PBMC supplied the whole RNA. TCRdb passed the 5' RACE reads through MiXCR, listing each CDR3 protein once. The sample has about 53,000 distinct CDR3 sequences; less than 8.5% are singletons. Sequencing used PBMCs, obtained at surgery. The receptor source for this set is a female donor with early-stage non-small cell lung cancer.

This clonotype was recorded many times. The V call is TRBV11-2, the J call TRBJ2-7, with D tentatively TRBD2 (6 bases). Germline assignment: CDR1 SGHAT and CDR2 FQNNGV. V gave up 5 bases and J gave up 0 bases, with 11 bases separating them. This CDR3 comprises 14 residues. DNA for the CDR3: TGTGCCAGCAGCCCCTCGGGGGACTCCTACGAGCAGTACTTC. It is translated as CASSPSGDSYEQYF.

This clonotype has a count of ten or more. The chain recombines TRBV7-2 with TRBJ1-5; D is perhaps TRBD1 (6 bases). The CDR3 contains 15 residues. Trimming cost V 5 bases and J 9 bases, with 20 bases left between them. Germline V CDR1 and CDR2: SGHTA, FQGNSA. As DNA, the CDR3 is TGTGCCAGCAGCCTTAGGGGGGCAACTTATGCGCCCCAGCATTTT. Residues: CASSLRGATYAPQHF.

This chain connects TRBV20-1 to TRBJ2-1, with 7 bases fitting TRBD2. Germline CDR1 and CDR2: DFQATT and SNEGSKA (reference sequence). V lost 5 bases, J lost 2 bases, and 9 bases stayed unmatched. CDR3 length: 15 residues. CDR3 residues: CSALTGTTPYNEQFF. CDR3 sequence (DNA): TGCAGTGCTCTCACCGGGACTACGCCCTACAATGAGCAGTTCTTC.

This clonotype was detected a few times. The chain combines TRBV3-1 with TRBJ2-5; 9 bases match TRBD2. Germline V lookup: CDR1 LGHDT, CDR2 YNNKEL (reference sequence). The CDR3 is 16 amino acids. The J segment lost 1 base and the V segment lost 3 bases, leaving 6 bases of the junction unmatched. The chain's CDR3 is CASSQGLAGAQETQYF. CDR3 bases: TGTGCCAGCAGCCAGGGGTTAGCGGGGGCCCAAGAGACCCAGTACTTC.

V is TRBV27 and J is TRBJ1-2; unclear D gene. The V gene's germline CDR1 is MNHEY and CDR2 SMNVEV (reference sequence). With 5 bases removed from V and 7 bases from J, the gap between germline ends came to 8 bases. The CDR3 sequence is 11 residues long. CDR3 in DNA: TGTGCCAGCAGTCGCGGCCGTGGCTACACCTTC. This codes for CASSRGRGYTF.

This clonotype was observed at least ten times. The rearrangement links TRBV7-8 to TRBJ1-2, with TRBD1 as a possible D gene (6 bases). Trimming cost V 1 base and J 8 bases, with 11 bases left between them. Germline lookup yields CDR1 SGHVS and CDR2 FQNEAQ. CDR3 size: 13 residues. The CDR3 region is CASSLDRDLGYTF. CDR3 in DNA: TGTGCCAGCAGCTTAGACAGGGATCTAGGCTACACCTTC.

This clonotype occurred a few times. The V call is TRBV18, the J call TRBJ2-5, with D perhaps matching TRBD2 (5 bases). The CDR3 length is 14 residues. In germline, CDR1 is KGHSH, CDR2 LQKENI. V lost 5 bases and J 6 bases, leaving 16 bases between the germline ends. CDR3 DNA sequence: TGTGCCAGCTCAACCGTTGAGGGCTTGAAGACCCAGTACTTC. Residues: CASSTVEGLKTQYF.

This clonotype was counted many times. CDR3 sequence (DNA): TGCAGCGGGTCCCTCCCAGGTTTTTATGGCTACACCTTC. The encoded protein is CSGSLPGFYGYTF. The chain joins TRBV29-1 to TRBJ1-2, with D unresolved. The CDR3 spans 13 residues. V shed 7 bases and J shed 5 bases, with 17 bases lying between them. The germline CDR1 and CDR2 sequences are SQVTM and ANQGSEA.

V gene TRBV10-1 combines with J gene TRBJ2-2, with D possibly TRBD1 on 5 matching bases. The CDR3 loop spans 12 amino acids. Germline V lookup: CDR1 WNHNN, CDR2 SYGVQD (reference sequence). The V and J ends lost 9 bases and 6 bases respectively, with 11 bases between them. CDR3 loop: CARNRNAGELFF. For the CDR3, the DNA is TGCGCCAGGAACAGGAATGCCGGGGAGCTGTTTTTT.

This clonotype was observed many times. The V and J genes are TRBV14 and TRBJ2-7, with 8 bases identical to TRBD2. The CDR3 runs to 15 residues. CDR1 is SGHDN, CDR2 FVKESK, per germline. The J segment lost 2 bases and the V segment lost 1 base, leaving 4 bases of the junction unmatched. The chain's CDR3 is CASSQGHGGAYEQYF. In DNA form, the CDR3 reads TGTGCCAGCAGCCAAGGCCACGGGGGGGCCTACGAGCAGTACTTC. The full variable domain, rest sourced from reference TRBV14 and TRBJ2-7, is EAGVTQFPSHSVIEKGQTVTLRCDPISGHDNLYWYRRVMGKEIKFLLHFVKESKQDESGMPNNRFLAERTGGTYSTLKVQPAELEDSGVYFCASSQGHGGAYEQYFGPGTRLTVT.

In its sample, this clonotype was seen a few times. The chain recombines TRBV6-1 with TRBJ2-5; 7 bases agree with TRBD2. This CDR3 is built from 13 residues. Unmatched junction bases numbered 5, after V lost 6 bases and J lost 4 bases. Germline CDR1 and CDR2: MNHNS and SASEGT. CDR3 sequence: CASRQTSRETQYF. In DNA form, the CDR3 reads TGTGCCAGCAGACAGACTAGCCGAGAGACCCAGTACTTC.

This clonotype was seen ten or more times. V and J are TRBV29-1 and TRBJ1-4, with D possibly matching TRBD1 (6 bases). Germline V gives CDR1 SQVTM, CDR2 ANQGSEA. Trimming pared 3 bases from V and 8 bases from J, leaving 16 bases between. The CDR3 has 14 residues. Here the CDR3 DNA reads TGCAGCGTTGAGCTGGTGGGACACCAGGAAAAACTGTTTTTT. It is translated as CSVELVGHQEKLFF.

There are many counts of this clonotype. The chain combines TRBV5-4 with TRBJ2-1; no firm D call. With 10 bases removed from V and 4 bases from J, the gap between germline ends came to 18 bases. CDR3 length: 14 amino acids. In germline, CDR1 is SGHNT, CDR2 YYREEE (reference sequence). CDR3 in DNA: TGTGCCTTCTTCAAGACCCTCAGGTACAATGAGCAGTTCTTC. Its protein is CAFFKTLRYNEQFF.

This clonotype was counted at least ten times. This chain uses TRBV29-1 with TRBJ1-2, with a possible D match to TRBD1 (5 bases). Looked up from germline, CDR1 is SQVTM and CDR2 is ANQGSEA. With 1 base removed from V and 8 bases from J, the gap between germline ends came to 11 bases. This CDR3 contains 12 residues. DNA for the CDR3: TGCAGCGTTGAAGGGCCAGGGAAGGGCTACACCTTC. Encoded protein: CSVEGPGKGYTF.

The chain is built from TRBV20-1 and TRBJ2-5, with 7 bases matching TRBD2. In germline, CDR1 is DFQATT, CDR2 SNEGSKA (reference sequence). V lost 2 bases, J lost 5 bases, and 14 bases stayed unmatched. This CDR3 has 16 amino acids. The CDR3 protein is CSARSPTAGVLETQYF. Written as DNA, the CDR3 is TGCAGTGCTAGATCCCCCACGGCGGGGGTGTTGGAGACCCAGTACTTC.

There are many counts of this clonotype. The chain combines TRBV20-1 with TRBJ2-1; 9 bases agree with TRBD1. Germline assignment: CDR1 DFQATT and CDR2 SNEGSKA (reference sequence). Trimming took 5 bases from V and 9 from J; bases not matched to a gene: 5. This CDR3 spans 12 amino acids. The CDR3 here is CSAGQGRGEQFF. CDR3 sequence (DNA): TGCAGTGCTGGACAGGGGCGGGGTGAGCAGTTCTTC.

There are many counts of this clonotype. The chain has TRBV29-1 and TRBJ1-2; no definite D call. Germline V lookup: CDR1 SQVTM, CDR2 ANQGSEA. The CDR3 runs to 14 residues. V was cut by 5 bases and J by 1 base, with 14 bases left in between. CDR3 protein: CSVPTGHINYGYTF. CDR3 bases: TGCAGCGTTCCTACGGGCCATATTAACTATGGCTACACCTTC.

This clonotype was counted ten times or more. CDR3 in amino acids: CASSRTSIGNTIYF. As DNA, the CDR3 is TGTGCCAGCAGTCGGACATCTATTGGAAACACCATATATTTT. V and J are TRBV12-3 or TRBV12-4 and TRBJ1-3, with D possibly TRBD1 on 5 matching bases. This CDR3 comprises 14 residues. V lost 5 bases, J lost 3 bases, and 11 bases lay in between.

This clonotype has a count of ten or more. V gene TRBV7-2 combines with J gene TRBJ1-2; no reliable D call. Trimming stripped 5 bases from V and 0 bases from J, with 10 bases between. Germline V gene data show CDR1 as SGHTA and CDR2 as FQGNSA. The CDR3 extends over 14 amino acids. Here the CDR3 DNA reads TGTGCCAGCAGCCCCCTAGGGTCTAACTATGGCTACACCTTC. Translation: CASSPLGSNYGYTF.

This chain connects TRBV7-3 to TRBJ1-5; D unresolved. Between the trimmed V and J ends, which lost 1 base and 0 bases, there was a span of 7 bases. Germline lookup yields CDR1 SGHTA and CDR2 FQGTGA. CDR3 length: 15 amino acids. The DNA of the CDR3 is TGTGCCAGCAGCTTAAGGGTGGATAGCAATCAGCCCCAGCATTTT. Protein sequence: CASSLRVDSNQPQHF.

This clonotype was observed a handful of times. The gene calls are TRBV20-1 and TRBJ1-2; D uncertain. Trimming removed 0 bases at V and 0 bases at J, with 11 bases between. Looked up from germline, CDR1 is DFQATT and CDR2 is SNEGSKA (reference sequence). The CDR3 totals 15 residues. CDR3 nucleotides: TGCAGTGCTAGAGATTTTAGGAGACCTAACTATGGCTACACCTTC. Residues: CSARDFRRPNYGYTF.

This clonotype appeared many times. This chain connects TRBV11-2 to TRBJ2-5; D is unclear. Trimming stripped 2 bases from V and 4 bases from J, with 5 bases between. Germline CDR1 SGHAT, CDR2 FQNNGV. CDR3 size: 12 residues. The CDR3 DNA follows: TGTGCCAGCAGCTTATATTCAGAGACCCAGTACTTC. The encoded protein is CASSLYSETQYF. Complete variable domain (other parts from reference TRBV11-2 and TRBJ2-5): EAGVAQSPRYKIIEKRQSVAFWCNPISGHATLYWYQQILGQGPKLLIQFQNNGVVDDSQLPKDRFSAERLKGVDSTLKIQPAKLEDSAVYLCASSLYSETQYFGPGTRLLVL.

This clonotype was counted ten times or more. The chain links TRBV7-9 to TRBJ1-1; no firm D call. Germline CDR1 reads SEHNR; CDR2 reads FQNEAQ (reference sequence). This CDR3 is built from 13 residues. With 5 bases removed from V and 10 bases from J, the gap between germline ends came to 17 bases. The CDR3 nucleotides read TGTGCCAGCAGCCCCCGGGGTAATAACGTAGCTTTCTTT. Encoded protein: CASSPRGNNVAFF.

This clonotype was counted ten times or more. Mismatch with germline at one junction end may stem from a read error. The CDR3 protein is CASSQGTGSTPGLF. The CDR3 DNA sequence: TGTGCCAGCAGCCAGGGGACAGGATCTACCCCCGGTTTATTC. This chain connects TRBV3-1 to TRBJ2-7; 8 bases align to TRBD1. The germline V gene encodes CDR1 LGHDT and CDR2 YNNKEL (reference sequence). The CDR3 spans 14 residues.

This clonotype was counted ten times or more. J is TRBJ2-5 and V is TRBV3-1; D is unclear. The CDR3 is 12 residues long. The V and J ends lost 1 base and 5 bases respectively, with 5 bases between them. From germline, CDR1 is LGHDT and CDR2 YNNKEL (reference sequence). CDR3 sequence: CASSQVRETQYF. As DNA, the CDR3 is TGTGCCAGCAGCCAAGTTCGCGAGACCCAGTACTTC.

This clonotype was seen ten or more times. The rearrangement links TRBV20-1 to TRBJ1-5; D is possibly TRBD1 (6 bases). V lost 0 bases and J 2 bases, leaving 14 bases between the germline ends. Germline CDR1 and CDR2: DFQATT and SNEGSKA (reference sequence). There are 16 residues in the CDR3. The CDR3 DNA reads TGCAGTGCTAGAGACAGGGGAAATGGGGGCAATCAGCCCCAGCATTTT. This gives the protein CSARDRGNGGNQPQHF.

This clonotype was seen ten or more times. The chain carries TRBV20-1 and TRBJ1-4; D is unclear. Trimming shortened V by 4 bases and J by 5 bases, and 11 bases separated the two germline ends. CDR1 and CDR2 from the germline V gene are DFQATT and SNEGSKA (reference sequence). The CDR3 totals 13 residues. CDR3 bases: TGCAGTGCTAAGGACGGCTACAATGAAAAACTGTTTTTT. It specifies CSAKDGYNEKLFF.

Only a few counts were recorded for this clonotype. The chain's CDR3 is CASSQDITDEQFF. The CDR3 DNA is TGTGCCAGCAGCCAAGATATTACGGATGAGCAGTTCTTC. This chain connects TRBV3-1 to TRBJ2-1; D unresolved. The CDR3 has 13 residues. Trimming cost V 0 bases and J 8 bases, with 8 bases left between them. CDR1 is LGHDT and CDR2 is YNNKEL in the germline V gene (reference sequence).

This clonotype was detected ten times or more. The chain has TRBV11-2 and TRBJ2-5; 10 bases are shared with TRBD2. Germline CDR1 is SGHAT and CDR2 is FQNNGV. There are 16 residues in the CDR3. Trimming cost V 1 base and J 5 bases; bases outside gene matches: 7. The CDR3 sequence: CASSLGPAGGQETQYF. Here the CDR3 DNA reads TGTGCCAGCAGCTTAGGCCCAGCGGGGGGGCAGGAGACCCAGTACTTC.

This clonotype was counted a few times. The V gene is TRBV6-5, the J gene TRBJ1-4, with TRBD1 as a possible D gene (5 bases). V was trimmed by 5 bases and J by 7 bases, leaving 17 bases between them. The CDR3 spans 15 residues. Germline CDR1 MNHEY, CDR2 SVGAGI. The CDR3 DNA reads as TGTGCCAGCAGTGGCCAGGGAGCGTGGAGTGAAAAACTGTTTTTT. This codes for CASSGQGAWSEKLFF.